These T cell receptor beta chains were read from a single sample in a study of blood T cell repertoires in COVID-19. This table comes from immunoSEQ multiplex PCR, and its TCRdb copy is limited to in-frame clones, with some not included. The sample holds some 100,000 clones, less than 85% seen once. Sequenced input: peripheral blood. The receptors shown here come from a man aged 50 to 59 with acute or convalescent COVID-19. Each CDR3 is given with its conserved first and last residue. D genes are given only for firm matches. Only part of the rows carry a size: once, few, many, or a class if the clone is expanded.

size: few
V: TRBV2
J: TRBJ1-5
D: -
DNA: TGTGCCAGCAGTGACTTACGCAGGGGATTGGGGCATTTT
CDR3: CASSDLRRGLGHF

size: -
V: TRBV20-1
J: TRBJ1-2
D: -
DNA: TGCAGTGCTAGTTCTCAGGGATTGCGCTACACCTTC
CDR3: CSASSQGLRYTF

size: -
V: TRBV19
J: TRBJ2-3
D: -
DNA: TGTGCCAGTGGAAAGACTAACCTTCCCACAGATACGCAGTATTTT
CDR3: CASGKTNLPTDTQYF

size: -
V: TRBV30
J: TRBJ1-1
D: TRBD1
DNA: TGTGCCTCCGCCAGGGGGCCGAACACTGAAGCTTTCTTT
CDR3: CASARGPNTEAFF

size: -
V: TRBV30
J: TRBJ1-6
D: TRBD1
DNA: TGTGCCTGGGGACAGGGGGCTTTTCTTCGGATCAATTCACCCCTCCACTTT
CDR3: CAWGQGAFLRINSPLHF

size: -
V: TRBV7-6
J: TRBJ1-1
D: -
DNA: TGTGCCAGCAGCTTTACAGGGTCTAACACTGAAGCTTTCTTT
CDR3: CASSFTGSNTEAFF

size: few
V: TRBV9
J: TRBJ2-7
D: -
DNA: TGTGCCAGCAGCGTAACGGCAGGTAGCTCCTACGAGCAGTACTTC
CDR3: CASSVTAGSSYEQYF

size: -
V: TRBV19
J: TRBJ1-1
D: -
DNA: TGTGCCAGTAGCCGAACCGGGACAATAGGACGGAACACTGAAGCTTTCTTT
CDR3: CASSRTGTIGRNTEAFF

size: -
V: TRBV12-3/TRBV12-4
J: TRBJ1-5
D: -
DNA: TGTGCCAGCAGAAACAGGGATAATCAGCCCCAGCATTTT
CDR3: CASRNRDNQPQHF

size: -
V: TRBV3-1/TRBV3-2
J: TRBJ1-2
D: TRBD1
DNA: TGTGCCAGCAGCCAAGATGGGCAGGGGGATGGCTACACCTTC
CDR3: CASSQDGQGDGYTF

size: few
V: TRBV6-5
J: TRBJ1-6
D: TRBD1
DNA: TGTGCCAGCATTACAGGGGGTCCCTTTTGGCCCCTCCACTTT
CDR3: CASITGGPFWPLHF

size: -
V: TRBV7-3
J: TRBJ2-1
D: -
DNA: TGTGCCAGCAGCTTAACTAGCGGTCCCTACAATGAGCAGTTCTTC
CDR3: CASSLTSGPYNEQFF

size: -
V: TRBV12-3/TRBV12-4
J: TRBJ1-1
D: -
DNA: TGTGCCAGCAGTTTTAGCCTGAACACTGAAGCTTTCTTT
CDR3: CASSFSLNTEAFF

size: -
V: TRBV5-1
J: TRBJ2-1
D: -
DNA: TGCGCCAGCAGCTTCTTGAGCAGGGTCCCCTACAATGAGCAGTTCTTC
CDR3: CASSFLSRVPYNEQFF

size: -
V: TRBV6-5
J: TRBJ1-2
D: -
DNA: TGTGCCAGCAGTTACGGACAGTTATATGGCTACACCTTC
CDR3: CASSYGQLYGYTF

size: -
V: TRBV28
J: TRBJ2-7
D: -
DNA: TGTGCCAGCAGTTTTCAGGGGGGAGACCACGAGCAGTACTTC
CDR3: CASSFQGGDHEQYF

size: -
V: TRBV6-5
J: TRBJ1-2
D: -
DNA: TGTGCCAGCATGGAGAGGTATGGCTACACCTTC
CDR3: CASMERYGYTF

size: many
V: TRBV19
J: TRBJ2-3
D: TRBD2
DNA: TGTGCCAGTAGTCTGACTAGCGGCACAGATACGCAGTATTTT
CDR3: CASSLTSGTDTQYF

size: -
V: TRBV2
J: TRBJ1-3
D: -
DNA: TGTGCCAGCAGTTCTGGACTCACCTCTGGAAACACCATATATTTT
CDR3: CASSSGLTSGNTIYF

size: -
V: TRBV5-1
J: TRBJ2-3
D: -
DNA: TGCGCCAGCAGCTACCAGCCGGGAGATCCCCACAGCCCCACAGATACGCAGTATTTT
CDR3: CASSYQPGDPHSPTDTQYF

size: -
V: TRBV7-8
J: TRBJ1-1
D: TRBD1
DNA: TGTGCCAGCAGCTTAAACACAGGGGGCTTGAACACTGAAGCTTTCTTT
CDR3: CASSLNTGGLNTEAFF

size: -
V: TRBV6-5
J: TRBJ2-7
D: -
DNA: TGTGCCACCTTACCTAGAGGACAGACGAATTGGGAGCAGTACTTC
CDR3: CATLPRGQTNWEQYF

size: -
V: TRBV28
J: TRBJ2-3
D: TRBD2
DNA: TGTGCCAGCAGTAACCTAGCGGGATCGTCGGATACGCAGTATTTT
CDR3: CASSNLAGSSDTQYF

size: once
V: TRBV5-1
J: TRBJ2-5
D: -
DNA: TGCGCCAGCAGCCCGGGACAACAGACCCAGTACTTC
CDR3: CASSPGQQTQYF

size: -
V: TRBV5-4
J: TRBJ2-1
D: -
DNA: TGTGCCAGCAGCTTGCCCTTAGGGGCGCAGGACAATGAGCAGTTCTTC
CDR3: CASSLPLGAQDNEQFF

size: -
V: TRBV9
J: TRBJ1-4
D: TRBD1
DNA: TGTGCCAGCAGCCCAAGCTTACAGGGGAATGAAAAACTGTTTTTT
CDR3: CASSPSLQGNEKLFF